These T cell receptor beta chains were read from a single sample in a study of T cell responses to AZD1222 COVID-19 vaccine. Libraries were prepared by immunoSEQ multiplex PCR; TCRdb keeps only in-frame clonotypes and omits some of them. The table lists about 140,000 clones, about 90% of them singletons. The material was peripheral blood, obtained 28 days after the second AZD1222 dose. Receptors were obtained from an adult who received the AZD1222 COVID-19 vaccine. Each CDR3 is given with its conserved first and last residue. D genes are given only for firm matches. Clone size is given for some rows only: seen once, a few or many times, or a class if the clone is expanded.

CDR3aa	CDR3nt	d_gene	v_gene	j_gene	abundance
CASSESGTLLDTIYF	TGCGCCAGCAGTGAGTCAGGGACACTGCTAGACACCATATATTTT	.	TRBV10-2	TRBJ1-3	.
CASSHGTSEQYF	TGTGCCAGCAGTCACGGGACTAGTGAGCAGTACTTC	TRBD2	TRBV9	TRBJ2-7	.
CATSRDRGAGEQYF	TGTGCCACCAGCAGAGATCGGGGGGCAGGGGAGCAGTACTTC	.	TRBV15	TRBJ2-7	.
CASSVDRANTGELFF	TGCGCCAGCAGCGTAGACAGAGCCAACACCGGGGAGCTGTTTTTT	.	TRBV5-1	TRBJ2-2	.
CASNLPGQGSDYGYTF	TGTGCCAGCAACTTGCCGGGACAGGGTTCTGACTATGGCTACACCTTC	TRBD1	TRBV28	TRBJ1-2	once
CASRSPVPVAHYGYTF	TGTGCCAGCAGATCCCCGGTCCCCGTGGCCCACTATGGCTACACCTTC	.	TRBV28	TRBJ1-2	once
CASSLGTGLNTIYF	TGCGCCAGCAGCTTAGGGACGGGCTTGAACACCATATATTTT	.	TRBV5-1	TRBJ1-3	.
CASTRGVQGAGTF	TGTGCCAGCACCCGAGGCGTACAGGGGGCGGGCACCTTC	TRBD1	TRBV6-5	TRBJ1-2	.
CASSRDTRSGWTQYF	TGTGCCAGCAGCCGGGACACGCGCAGCGGGTGGACCCAGTACTTC	.	TRBV28	TRBJ2-5	.
CASSQEFPPSPYEQYF	TGCGCCAGCAGCCAAGAGTTCCCTCCATCCCCTTACGAGCAGTACTTC	.	TRBV4-1	TRBJ2-7	.
CASSVGQTGNTIYF	TGTGCCAGCAGCGTTGGACAGACTGGAAACACCATATATTTT	.	TRBV9	TRBJ1-3	.
CASSKSFSGPSYEQYF	TGTGCCAGCAGTAAATCCTTTAGCGGGCCCTCCTACGAGCAGTACTTC	TRBD2	TRBV9	TRBJ2-7	.
CASSRQWDGNYEQYF	TGTGCCAGCAGTCGACAGTGGGACGGAAACTACGAGCAGTACTTC	.	TRBV4-2	TRBJ2-7	.
CASSSTNSGANVLTF	TGTGCCAGCAGTTCCACTAACTCCGGGGCCAACGTCCTGACTTTC	.	TRBV28	TRBJ2-6	.
CASSYHRGGYEQYF	TGTGCCAGCAGTTACCACAGGGGGGGTTACGAGCAGTACTTC	.	TRBV6-2/TRBV6-3	TRBJ2-7	.
CASSAEPAGYEQYF	TGTGCCAGCAGCGCCGAACCGGCAGGGTACGAGCAGTACTTC	.	TRBV5-4	TRBJ2-7	.
CASSFITGDSSNQPQHF	TGTGCCAGCAGTTTCATCACAGGGGATTCTAGCAATCAGCCCCAGCATTTT	TRBD1	TRBV7-2	TRBJ1-5	.
CAISESGTLVNEQFF	TGTGCCATCAGTGAGTCCGGGACACTTGTAAATGAGCAGTTCTTC	.	TRBV10-3	TRBJ2-1	.
CASSTHSGGLVNTEAFF	TGTGCCAGCAGCACCCACTCGGGGGGGCTGGTGAACACTGAAGCTTTCTTT	.	TRBV7-2	TRBJ1-1	.
CASSRIPTGDGTESPLHF	TGCGCCAGCAGCCGAATTCCGACAGGGGACGGTACTGAATCACCCCTCCACTTT	TRBD1	TRBV5-1	TRBJ1-6	.
CASRPLAGSYNEQFF	TGTGCCAGCAGACCCCTAGCGGGCTCCTACAATGAGCAGTTCTTC	TRBD2	TRBV6-5	TRBJ2-1	.
CASSKGAGRINSPLHF	TGTGCCAGTAGCAAAGGGGCGGGACGGATCAATTCACCCCTCCACTTT	.	TRBV19	TRBJ1-6	.
CASSSGALSSNTGELFF	TGTGCCAGCAGTTCAGGGGCGTTATCCTCGAACACCGGGGAGCTGTTTTTT	.	TRBV28	TRBJ2-2	.
CASSLEGDREYF	TGTGCCAGCAGCTTAGAAGGAGACAGGGAGTACTTC	TRBD1	TRBV7-9	TRBJ2-4	.
CASSAGSTDTQYF	TGTGCCAGCAGCGCGGGGAGCACAGATACGCAGTATTTT	.	TRBV5-4	TRBJ2-3	.
CASSFSLPSYEQYF	TGCGCCAGCAGCTTTTCACTCCCTTCCTACGAGCAGTACTTC	.	TRBV5-1	TRBJ2-7	.
CASSQDSSIQETQYF	TGTGCCAGCAGCCAAGATAGTTCAATCCAAGAGACCCAGTACTTC	.	TRBV14	TRBJ2-5	.
CASSPVDSFLKRNTIYF	TGTGCCAGCAGTCCTGTTGACAGCTTTCTTAAAAGAAACACCATATATTTT	.	TRBV28	TRBJ1-3	.
CASSHTPQGSVNEQFF	TGTGCCAGTAGCCATACCCCACAGGGTTCGGTAAATGAGCAGTTCTTC	.	TRBV19	TRBJ2-1	.